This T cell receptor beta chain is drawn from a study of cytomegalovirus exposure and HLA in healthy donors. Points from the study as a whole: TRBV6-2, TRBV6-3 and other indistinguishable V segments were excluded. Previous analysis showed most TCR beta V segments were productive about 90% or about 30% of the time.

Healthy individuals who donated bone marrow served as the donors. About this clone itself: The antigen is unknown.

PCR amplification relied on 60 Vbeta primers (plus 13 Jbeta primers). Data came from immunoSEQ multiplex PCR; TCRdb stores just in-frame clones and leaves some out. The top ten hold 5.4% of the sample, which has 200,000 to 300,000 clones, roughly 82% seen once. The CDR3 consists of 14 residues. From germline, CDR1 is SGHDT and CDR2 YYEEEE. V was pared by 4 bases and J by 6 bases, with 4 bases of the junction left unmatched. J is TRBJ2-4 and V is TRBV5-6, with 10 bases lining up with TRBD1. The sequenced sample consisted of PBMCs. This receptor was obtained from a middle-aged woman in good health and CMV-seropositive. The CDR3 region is CASSLDRGRNIQYF. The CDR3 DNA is TGTGCCAGCAGCCTAGACAGGGGGCGAAACATTCAGTACTTC.